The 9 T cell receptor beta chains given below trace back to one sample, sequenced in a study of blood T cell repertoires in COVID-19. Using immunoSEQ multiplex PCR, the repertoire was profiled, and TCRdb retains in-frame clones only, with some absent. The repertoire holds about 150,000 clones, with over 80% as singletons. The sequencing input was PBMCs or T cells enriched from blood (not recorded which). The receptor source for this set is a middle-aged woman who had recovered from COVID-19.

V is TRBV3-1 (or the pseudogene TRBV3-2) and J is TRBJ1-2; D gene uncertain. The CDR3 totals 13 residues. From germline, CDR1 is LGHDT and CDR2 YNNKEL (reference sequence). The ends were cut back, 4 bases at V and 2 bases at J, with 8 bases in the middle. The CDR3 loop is CASSLVGNYGYTF. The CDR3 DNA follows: TGTGCCAGCAGCCTGGTGGGCAACTATGGCTACACCTTC.

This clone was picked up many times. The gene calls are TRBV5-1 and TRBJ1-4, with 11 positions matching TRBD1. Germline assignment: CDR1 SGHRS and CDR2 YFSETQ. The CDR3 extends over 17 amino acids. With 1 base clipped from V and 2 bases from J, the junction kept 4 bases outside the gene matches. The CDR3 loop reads CASSLWTGGGTNEKLFF. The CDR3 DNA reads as TGCGCCAGCAGCTTGTGGACAGGGGGCGGTACTAATGAAAAACTGTTTTTT.

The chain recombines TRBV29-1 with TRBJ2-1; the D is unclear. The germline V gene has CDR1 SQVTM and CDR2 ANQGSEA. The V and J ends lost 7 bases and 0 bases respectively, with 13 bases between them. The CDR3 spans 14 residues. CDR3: CSALTASSYNEQFF. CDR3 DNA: TGCAGCGCCTTGACGGCTAGCTCCTACAATGAGCAGTTCTTC.

As DNA, the CDR3 is TGTGCCACCAGTGAGGATGACAGGGCTAGTGGCTACACCTTC. It encodes CATSEDDRASGYTF. The chain joins TRBV24-1 to TRBJ1-2; 7 bases agree with TRBD1. Germline loops: CDR1 KGHDR, CDR2 SFDVKD. This CDR3 has 14 amino acids. J lost 7 bases, V lost 4 bases, and 8 bases had no gene match.

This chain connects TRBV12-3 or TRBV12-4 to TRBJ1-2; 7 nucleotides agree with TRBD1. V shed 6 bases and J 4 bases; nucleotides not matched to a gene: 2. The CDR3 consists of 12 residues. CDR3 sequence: CASRGDSYGYTF. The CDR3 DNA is TGTGCCAGCAGGGGGGACAGCTATGGCTACACCTTC.

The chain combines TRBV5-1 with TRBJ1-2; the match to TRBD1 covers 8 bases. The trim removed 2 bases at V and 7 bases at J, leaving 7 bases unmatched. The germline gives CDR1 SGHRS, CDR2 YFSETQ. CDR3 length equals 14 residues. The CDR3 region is CASSLGQGNIGYTF. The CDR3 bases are TGCGCCAGCAGCTTAGGACAGGGCAACATTGGCTACACCTTC.

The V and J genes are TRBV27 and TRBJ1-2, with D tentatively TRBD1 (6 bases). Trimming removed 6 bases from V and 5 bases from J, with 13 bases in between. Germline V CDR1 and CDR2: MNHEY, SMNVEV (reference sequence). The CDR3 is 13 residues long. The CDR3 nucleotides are TGTGCCAGCAGACCCACAGGGAAGTATGGCTACACCTTC. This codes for CASRPTGKYGYTF.

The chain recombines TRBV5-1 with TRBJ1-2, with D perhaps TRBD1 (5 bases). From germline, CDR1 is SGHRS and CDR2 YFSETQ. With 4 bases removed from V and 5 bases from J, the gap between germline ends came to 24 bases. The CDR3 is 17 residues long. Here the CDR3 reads CASSPTSAGWAHYGYTF. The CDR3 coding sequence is TGCGCCAGCAGCCCCACGTCGGCAGGGTGGGCCCATTATGGCTACACCTTC.

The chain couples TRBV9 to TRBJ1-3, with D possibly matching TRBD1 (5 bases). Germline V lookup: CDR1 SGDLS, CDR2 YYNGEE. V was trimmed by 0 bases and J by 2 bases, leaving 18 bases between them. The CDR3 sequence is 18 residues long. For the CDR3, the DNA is TGTGCCAGCAGCGTAGATGTGGGGAGGGCAGGGCCTGGAAACACCATATATTTT. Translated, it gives CASSVDVGRAGPGNTIYF.